This T cell receptor (beta chain) was found in a study of T cell repertoires in cytomegalovirus infection. Overall study: TCR beta signatures that were public indicated CMV infection and matching HLA type.

TCRdb re-analysed the reads in MiXCR, keeping a single row per CDR3 protein. The sample consists of some 940,000 distinct CDR3 sequences, roughly a third of them appearing once. This CDR3 contains 11 residues. The V gene lost 3 bases and the J gene lost 9 bases, with 5 bases spanning the gap. Notes on this clonotype: Antigen unknown.

The sequence derives from a human donor in good health (CMV status not recorded). Some clones in this sample may be carry-over from other donors' samples. The material was cultured CD8+ T cells from PBMCs, obtained from culture after CMV antigen stimulation. The V call is TRBV12-3 or TRBV12-4, the J call TRBJ2-2; D not resolved. The CDR3 reads CASSFERELFF. The CDR3 DNA reads TGTGCCAGCAGTTTCGAAAGGGAGCTGTTTTTT.